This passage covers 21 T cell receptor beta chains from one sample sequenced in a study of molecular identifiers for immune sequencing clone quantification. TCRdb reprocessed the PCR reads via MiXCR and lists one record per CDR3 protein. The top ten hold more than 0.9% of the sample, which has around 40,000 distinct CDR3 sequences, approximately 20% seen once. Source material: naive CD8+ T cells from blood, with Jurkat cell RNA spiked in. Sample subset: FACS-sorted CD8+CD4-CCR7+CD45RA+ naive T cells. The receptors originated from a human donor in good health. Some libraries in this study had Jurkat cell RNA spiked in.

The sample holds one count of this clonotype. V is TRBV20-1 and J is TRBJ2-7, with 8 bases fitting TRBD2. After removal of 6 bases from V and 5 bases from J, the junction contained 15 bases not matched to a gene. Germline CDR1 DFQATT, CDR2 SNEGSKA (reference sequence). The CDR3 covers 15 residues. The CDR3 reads CSAPRAGEWDHEQYF. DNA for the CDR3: TGCAGTGCCCCCCGAGCGGGAGAATGGGACCACGAGCAGTACTTC.

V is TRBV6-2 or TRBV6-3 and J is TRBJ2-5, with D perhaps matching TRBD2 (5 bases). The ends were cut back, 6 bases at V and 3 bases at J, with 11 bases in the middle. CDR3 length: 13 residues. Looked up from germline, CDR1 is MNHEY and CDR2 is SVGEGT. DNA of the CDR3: TGTGCCAGCAGGGGAGTATGGGAAGAGACCCAGTACTTC. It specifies CASRGVWEETQYF.

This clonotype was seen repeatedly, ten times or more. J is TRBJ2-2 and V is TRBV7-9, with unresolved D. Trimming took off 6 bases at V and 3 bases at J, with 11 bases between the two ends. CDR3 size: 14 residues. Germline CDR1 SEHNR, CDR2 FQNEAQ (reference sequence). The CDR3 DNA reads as TGTGCCAGCAGTCGTACCACATACACCGGGGAGCTGTTTTTT. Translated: CASSRTTYTGELFF.

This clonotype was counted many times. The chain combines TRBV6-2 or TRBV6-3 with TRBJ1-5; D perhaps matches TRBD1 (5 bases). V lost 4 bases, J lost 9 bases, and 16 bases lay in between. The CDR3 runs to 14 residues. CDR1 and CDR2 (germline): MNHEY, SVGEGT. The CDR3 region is CASSSGAGPWPQHF. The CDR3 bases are TGTGCCAGCAGTTCCGGGGCCGGTCCGTGGCCCCAGCATTTT.

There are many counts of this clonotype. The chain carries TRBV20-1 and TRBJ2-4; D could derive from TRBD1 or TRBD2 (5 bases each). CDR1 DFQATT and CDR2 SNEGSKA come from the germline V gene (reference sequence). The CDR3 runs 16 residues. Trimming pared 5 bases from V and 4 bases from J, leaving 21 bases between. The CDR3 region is CSAPTPGPTTKNIQYF. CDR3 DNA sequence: TGCAGTGCTCCGACACCGGGACCGACAACAAAAAACATTCAGTACTTC.

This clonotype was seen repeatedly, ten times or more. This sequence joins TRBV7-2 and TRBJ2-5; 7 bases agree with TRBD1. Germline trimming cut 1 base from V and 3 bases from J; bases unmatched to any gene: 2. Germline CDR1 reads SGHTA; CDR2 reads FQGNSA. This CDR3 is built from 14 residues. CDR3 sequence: CASSLGQGEETQYF. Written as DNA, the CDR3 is TGTGCCAGCAGCTTAGGACAGGGTGAAGAGACCCAGTACTTC.

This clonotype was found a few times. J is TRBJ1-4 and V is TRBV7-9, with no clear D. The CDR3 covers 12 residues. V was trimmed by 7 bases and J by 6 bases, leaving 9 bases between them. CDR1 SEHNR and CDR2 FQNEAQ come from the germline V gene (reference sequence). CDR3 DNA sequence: TGTGCCAGCAACTTGGAATATGAAAAACTGTTTTTT. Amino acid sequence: CASNLEYEKLFF.

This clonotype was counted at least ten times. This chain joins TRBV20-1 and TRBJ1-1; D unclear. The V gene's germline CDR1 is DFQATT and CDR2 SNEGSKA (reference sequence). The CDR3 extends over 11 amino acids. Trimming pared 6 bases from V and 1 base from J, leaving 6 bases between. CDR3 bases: TGCAGTGCCATATCGAACACTGAAGCTTTCTTT. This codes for CSAISNTEAFF.

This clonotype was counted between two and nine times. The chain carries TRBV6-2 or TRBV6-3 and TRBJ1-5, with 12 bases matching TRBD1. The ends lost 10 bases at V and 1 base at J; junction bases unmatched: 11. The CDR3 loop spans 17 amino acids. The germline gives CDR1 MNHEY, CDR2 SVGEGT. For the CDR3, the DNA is TGTGCCACCCCACGGGGACAGGGGGCGGCAAGCAATCAGCCCCAGCATTTT. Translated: CATPRGQGAASNQPQHF.

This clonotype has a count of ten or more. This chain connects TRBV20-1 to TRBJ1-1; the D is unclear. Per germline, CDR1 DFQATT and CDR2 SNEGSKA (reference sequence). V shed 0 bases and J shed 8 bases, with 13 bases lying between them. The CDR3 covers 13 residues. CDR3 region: CSARDHYGNEAFF. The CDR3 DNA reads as TGCAGTGCTAGAGATCATTATGGGAACGAAGCTTTCTTT.

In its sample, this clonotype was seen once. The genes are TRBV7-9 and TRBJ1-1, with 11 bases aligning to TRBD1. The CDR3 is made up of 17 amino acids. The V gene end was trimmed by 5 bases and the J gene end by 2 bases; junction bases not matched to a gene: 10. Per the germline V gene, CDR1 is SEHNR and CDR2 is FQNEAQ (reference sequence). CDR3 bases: TGTGCCAGCAGCACCGGGGACAGGGGGTTTCGTAACACTGAAGCTTTCTTT. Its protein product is CASSTGDRGFRNTEAFF.

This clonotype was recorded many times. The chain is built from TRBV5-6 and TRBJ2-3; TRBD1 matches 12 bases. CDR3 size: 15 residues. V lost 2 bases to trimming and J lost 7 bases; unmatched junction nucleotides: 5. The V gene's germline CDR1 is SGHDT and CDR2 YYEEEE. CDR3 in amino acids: CASSFGGQGANTQYF. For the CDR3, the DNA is TGTGCCAGCAGCTTTGGGGGACAGGGGGCGAATACGCAGTATTTT.

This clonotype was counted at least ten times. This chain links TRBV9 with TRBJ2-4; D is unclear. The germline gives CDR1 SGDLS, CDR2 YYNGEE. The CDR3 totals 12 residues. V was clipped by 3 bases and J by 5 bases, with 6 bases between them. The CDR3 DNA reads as TGTGCCAGCAGCGCGCAGGAAAACATTCAGTACTTC. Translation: CASSAQENIQYF.

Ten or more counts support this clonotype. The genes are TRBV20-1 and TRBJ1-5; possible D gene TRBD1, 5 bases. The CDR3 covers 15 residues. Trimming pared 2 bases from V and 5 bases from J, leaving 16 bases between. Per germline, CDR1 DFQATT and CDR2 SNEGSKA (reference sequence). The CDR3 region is CSARRGGGLDQPQHF. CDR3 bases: TGCAGTGCTAGAAGGGGTGGGGGTCTCGATCAGCCCCAGCATTTT.

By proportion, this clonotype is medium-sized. This chain's CDR3 is CSVESDSSLGHEQFF. In DNA form, the CDR3 reads TGCAGCGTTGAGTCGGACTCATCCTTGGGCCATGAGCAGTTCTTC. The rearrangement joins TRBV29-1 to TRBJ2-1; tentative D call: TRBD2 (5 bases). CDR3 length equals 15 residues. The ends were cut back, 3 bases at V and 8 bases at J, with 20 bases in the middle. Germline loops: CDR1 SQVTM, CDR2 ANQGSEA.

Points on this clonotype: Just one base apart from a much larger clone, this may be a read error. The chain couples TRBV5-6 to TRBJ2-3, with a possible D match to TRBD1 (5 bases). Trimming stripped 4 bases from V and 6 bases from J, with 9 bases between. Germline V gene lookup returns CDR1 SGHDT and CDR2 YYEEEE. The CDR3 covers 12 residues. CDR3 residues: CASSPAGDTQYF. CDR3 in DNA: TGTGCCAGCAGCCCGGCAGGGGATACGCAGTATTTT.

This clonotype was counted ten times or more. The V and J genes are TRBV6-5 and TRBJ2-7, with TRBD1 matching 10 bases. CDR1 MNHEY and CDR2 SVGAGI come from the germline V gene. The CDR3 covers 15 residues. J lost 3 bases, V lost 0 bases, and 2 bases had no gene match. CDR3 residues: CASSYSGTGVYEQYF. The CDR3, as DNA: TGTGCCAGCAGTTACTCCGGGACAGGGGTCTACGAGCAGTACTTC.

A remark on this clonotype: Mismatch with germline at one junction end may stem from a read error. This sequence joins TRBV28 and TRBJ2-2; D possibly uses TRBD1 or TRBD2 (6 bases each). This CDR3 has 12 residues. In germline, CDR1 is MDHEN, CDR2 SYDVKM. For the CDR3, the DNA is TGTGCCGGCAGTAGGGGGGCCGGGGAGCTGTTTTTT. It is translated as CAGSRGAGELFF.

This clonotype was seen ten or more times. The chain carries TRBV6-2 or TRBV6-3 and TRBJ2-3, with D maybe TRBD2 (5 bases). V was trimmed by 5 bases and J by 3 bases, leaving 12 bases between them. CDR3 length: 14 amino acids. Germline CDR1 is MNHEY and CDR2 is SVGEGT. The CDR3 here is CASSEGPATDTQYF. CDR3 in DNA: TGTGCCAGCAGTGAGGGCCCGGCGACAGATACGCAGTATTTT.

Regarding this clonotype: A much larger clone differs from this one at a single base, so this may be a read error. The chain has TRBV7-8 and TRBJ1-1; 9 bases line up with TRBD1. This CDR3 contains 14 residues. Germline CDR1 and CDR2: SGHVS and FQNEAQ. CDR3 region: CASSRGQGDTGAFF. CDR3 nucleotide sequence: TGTGCCAGCAGCCGGGGACAGGGAGACACTGGAGCTTTCTTT. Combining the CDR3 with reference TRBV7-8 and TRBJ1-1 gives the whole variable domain GAGVSQSPRYKVAKRGQDVALRCDPISGHVSLFWYQQALGQGPEFLTYFQNEAQLDKSGLPSDRFFAERPEGSVSTLKIQRTQQEDSAVYLCASSRGQGDTGAFFGQGTRLTVV.

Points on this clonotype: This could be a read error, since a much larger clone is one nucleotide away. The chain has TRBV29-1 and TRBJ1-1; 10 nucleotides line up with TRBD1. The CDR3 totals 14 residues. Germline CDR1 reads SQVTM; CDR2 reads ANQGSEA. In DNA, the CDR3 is TGCGGCGTTGCGGACAGGGGGGTTAGCGCTGAAGCTTTCTTT. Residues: CGVADRGVSAEAFF.